This TCR beta chain was recovered during a study of T cell changes during pregnancy in multiple sclerosis. Generated by immunoSEQ multiplex PCR, the TCRdb table keeps only in-frame clones and is missing some. Here the sample spans some 38,000 clones, 70% to 90% being singletons. The CDR3 totals 17 residues. After removal of 1 base from V and 8 bases from J, the junction contained 10 bases not matched to a gene. The germline gives CDR1 MGHRA, CDR2 YSYEKL. The sequencing here drew on CD8+ T cells from peripheral blood mononuclear cells, taken in the third trimester of pregnancy. The clonotype originates from a female donor with multiple sclerosis, enrolled in a pregnancy study. The chain employs TRBV4-1 and TRBJ2-1, with 11 bases matching TRBD2. CDR3 protein: CASSQGPSGGLGDEQFF. The CDR3 nucleotides are TGCGCCAGCAGCCAAGGTCCTAGCGGGGGGCTAGGGGATGAGCAGTTCTTC.